The source of this T cell receptor beta chain is a study of cytomegalovirus exposure and HLA in healthy donors. The PCR employed 60 Vbeta primers together with 13 Jbeta primers. Generated by immunoSEQ multiplex PCR, the TCRdb table keeps only in-frame clones and is missing some. There are about 59,000 clones in the sample; 80% occur only once, and 3.9% lies in the top ten. Germline loops: CDR1 LNHDA, CDR2 SQIVND (reference sequence). Losses at the gene ends were 6 bases for V and 8 bases for J; bases not matched to a gene: 14. This CDR3 has 17 residues. For this clone: The antigen is not known.

Study outcomes and limitations: Available immune exposure information covered CMV serostatus only. In a later analysis, a genetic analysis reported fewer productive-TCR N-insertions in an Asian-associated ancestry cluster than the cohort average.

The V call is TRBV19, the J call TRBJ2-1, with 12 bases lining up with TRBD2. The TCR originated in a woman aged 40 to 50 in good health and CMV-seronegative. The sequenced material came from PBMCs. CDR3 sequence reads: CASSAGLAGPRVDEQFF. DNA of the CDR3: TGTGCCAGTAGCGCCGGACTAGCGGGGCCCCGGGTCGATGAGCAGTTCTTC.